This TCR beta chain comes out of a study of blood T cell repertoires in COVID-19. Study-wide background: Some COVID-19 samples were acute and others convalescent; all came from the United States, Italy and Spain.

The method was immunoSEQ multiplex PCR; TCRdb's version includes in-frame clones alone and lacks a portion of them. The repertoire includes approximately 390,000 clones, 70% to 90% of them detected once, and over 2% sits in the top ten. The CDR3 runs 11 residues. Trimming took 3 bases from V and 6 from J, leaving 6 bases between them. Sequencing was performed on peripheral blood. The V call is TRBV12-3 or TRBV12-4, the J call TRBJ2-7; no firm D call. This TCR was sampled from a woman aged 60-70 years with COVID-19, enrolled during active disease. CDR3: CASSLYSEQYF. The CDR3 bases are TGTGCCAGCAGTTTGTATAGCGAGCAGTACTTC.